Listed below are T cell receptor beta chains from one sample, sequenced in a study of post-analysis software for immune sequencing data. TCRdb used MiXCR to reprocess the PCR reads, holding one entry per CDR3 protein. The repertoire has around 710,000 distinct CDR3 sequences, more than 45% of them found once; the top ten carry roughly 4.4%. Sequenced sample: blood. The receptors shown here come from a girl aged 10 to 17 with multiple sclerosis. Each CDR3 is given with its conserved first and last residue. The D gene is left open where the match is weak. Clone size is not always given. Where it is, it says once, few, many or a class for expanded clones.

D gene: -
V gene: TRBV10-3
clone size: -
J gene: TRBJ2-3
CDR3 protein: CAISGMDTQYF
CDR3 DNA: TGTGCCATCAGTGGAATGGATACGCAGTATTTT

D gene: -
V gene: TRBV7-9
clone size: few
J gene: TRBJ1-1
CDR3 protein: CASSLDSEAFF
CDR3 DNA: TGTGCCAGCAGCTTGGACAGTGAAGCTTTCTTT

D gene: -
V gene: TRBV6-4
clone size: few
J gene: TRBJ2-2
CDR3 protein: CASSDSGPADTGELFF
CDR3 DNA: TGTGCCAGCAGTGACTCGGGCCCGGCAGACACCGGGGAGCTGTTTTTT

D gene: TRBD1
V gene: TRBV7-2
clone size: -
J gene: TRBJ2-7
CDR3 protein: CASSLVGTGDYEQYF
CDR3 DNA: TGTGCCAGCAGCTTAGTGGGGACAGGGGACTACGAGCAGTACTTC

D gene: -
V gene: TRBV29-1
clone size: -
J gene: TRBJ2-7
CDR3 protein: CSVGGRASYEQYF
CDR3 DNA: TGCAGCGTTGGCGGCAGGGCCTCCTACGAGCAGTACTTC

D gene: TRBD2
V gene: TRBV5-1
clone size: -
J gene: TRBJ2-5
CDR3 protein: CASSSGTSGQETLYF
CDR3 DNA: TGCGCCAGCAGCTCCGGGACTAGCGGCCAAGAGACCCTGTACTTC

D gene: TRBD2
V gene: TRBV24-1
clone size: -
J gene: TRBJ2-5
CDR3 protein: CATSDWLAGETQYF
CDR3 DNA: TGTGCCACCAGTGACTGGCTAGCGGGAGAGACCCAGTACTTC

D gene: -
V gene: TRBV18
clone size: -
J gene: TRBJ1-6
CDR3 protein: CASSRDGNSPLHF
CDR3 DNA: TGTGCCAGCTCACGCGACGGAAATTCACCCCTCCACTTT

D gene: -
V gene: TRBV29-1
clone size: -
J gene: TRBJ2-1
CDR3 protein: CSVEGLLDPPYNEQFF
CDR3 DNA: TGCAGCGTTGAAGGCCTACTAGACCCACCCTACAATGAGCAGTTCTTC

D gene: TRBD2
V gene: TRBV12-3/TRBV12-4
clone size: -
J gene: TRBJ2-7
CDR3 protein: CASSPFGGGPYEQYF
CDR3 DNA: TGTGCCAGCAGTCCCTTCGGGGGAGGGCCCTACGAGCAGTACTTC

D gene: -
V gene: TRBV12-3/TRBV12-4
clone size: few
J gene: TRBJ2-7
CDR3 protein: CASAWGAHEQYF
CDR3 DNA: TGTGCCAGCGCCTGGGGGGCCCACGAGCAGTACTTC

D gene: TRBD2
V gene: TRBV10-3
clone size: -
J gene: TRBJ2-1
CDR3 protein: CAISESTPRTSGSNEQFF
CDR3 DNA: TGTGCCATCAGTGAGTCAACTCCTAGGACTAGCGGGAGCAATGAGCAGTTCTTC

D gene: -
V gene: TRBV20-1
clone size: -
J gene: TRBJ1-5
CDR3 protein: CSAARTDQPQHF
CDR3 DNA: TGCAGTGCAGCCCGTACAGATCAGCCCCAGCATTTT

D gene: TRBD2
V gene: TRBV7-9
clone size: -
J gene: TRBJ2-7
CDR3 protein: CASSLGTSEQYF
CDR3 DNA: TGTGCCAGCAGCTTAGGGACTAGTGAGCAGTACTTC

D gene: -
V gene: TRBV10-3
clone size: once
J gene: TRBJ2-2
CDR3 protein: CAISEPSGPRTGELFF
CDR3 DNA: TGTGCCATCAGTGAGCCCTCCGGCCCCAGGACCGGGGAGCTGTTTTTT

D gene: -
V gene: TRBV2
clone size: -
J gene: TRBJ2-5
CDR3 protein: CASSEIVWGRETQYF
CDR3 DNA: TGTGCCAGCAGTGAAATTGTATGGGGTCGGGAGACCCAGTACTTC

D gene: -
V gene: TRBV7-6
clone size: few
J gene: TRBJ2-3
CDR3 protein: CASSRGHGDTQYF
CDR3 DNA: TGTGCCAGCAGCCGAGGACATGGAGATACGCAGTATTTT

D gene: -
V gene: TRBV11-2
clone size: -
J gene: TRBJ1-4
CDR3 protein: CASSLFLGEKLFF
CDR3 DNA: TGTGCCAGCAGCTTATTTCTCGGGGAAAAACTGTTTTTT

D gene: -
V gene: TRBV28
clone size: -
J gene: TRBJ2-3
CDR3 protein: CASSRIRGSERTDTQYF
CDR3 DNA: TGTGCCAGCAGTCGCATCCGGGGGTCAGAACGCACAGATACGCAGTATTTT

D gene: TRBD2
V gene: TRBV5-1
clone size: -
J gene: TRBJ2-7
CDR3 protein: CASSLWTSGGDYEQYF
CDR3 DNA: TGCGCCAGCAGCCTCTGGACTAGCGGGGGGGACTACGAGCAGTACTTC

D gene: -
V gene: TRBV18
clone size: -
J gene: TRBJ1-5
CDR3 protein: CASSPDGSRGQPQHF
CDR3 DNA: TGTGCCAGCTCACCCGACGGTTCTCGGGGTCAGCCCCAGCATTTT

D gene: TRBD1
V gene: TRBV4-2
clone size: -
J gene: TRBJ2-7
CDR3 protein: CASSYDSGQGALSYEQYF
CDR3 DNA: TGTGCCAGCAGCTACGATTCGGGACAGGGGGCCCTCTCCTACGAGCAGTACTTC

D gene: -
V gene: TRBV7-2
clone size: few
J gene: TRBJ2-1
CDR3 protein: CASSTDSGAYNEQFF
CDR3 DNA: TGTGCCAGCAGCACGGACTCAGGGGCCTACAATGAGCAGTTCTTC

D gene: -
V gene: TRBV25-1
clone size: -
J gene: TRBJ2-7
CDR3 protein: CATSETDSYEQYF
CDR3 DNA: TGTGCCACCAGCGAGACGGACTCCTACGAGCAGTACTTC

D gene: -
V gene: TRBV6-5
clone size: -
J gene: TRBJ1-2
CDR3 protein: CASSYMGNYGYTF
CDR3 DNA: TGTGCCAGCAGTTACATGGGAAACTATGGCTACACCTTC

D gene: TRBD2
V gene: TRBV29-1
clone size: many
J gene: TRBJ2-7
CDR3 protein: CSVIRTSGSYEQYF
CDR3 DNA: TGCAGCGTTATACGGACTAGCGGCTCCTACGAGCAGTACTTC

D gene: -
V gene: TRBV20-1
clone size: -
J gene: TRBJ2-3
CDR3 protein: CSARGWEADTQYF
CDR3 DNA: TGCAGTGCGAGAGGGTGGGAGGCAGATACGCAGTATTTT

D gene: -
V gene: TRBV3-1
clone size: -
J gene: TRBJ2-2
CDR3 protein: CAGSQVPGELFF
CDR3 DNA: TGTGCCGGCAGCCAGGTACCCGGGGAGCTGTTTTTT

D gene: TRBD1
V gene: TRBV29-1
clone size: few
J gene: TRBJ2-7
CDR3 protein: CSVPGQSTYEQYF
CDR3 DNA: TGCAGCGTGCCGGGACAGAGCACCTACGAGCAGTACTTC

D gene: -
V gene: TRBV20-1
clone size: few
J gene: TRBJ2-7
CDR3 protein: CSARDLQSYEQYF
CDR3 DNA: TGCAGTGCTAGAGATCTACAGTCCTACGAGCAGTACTTC

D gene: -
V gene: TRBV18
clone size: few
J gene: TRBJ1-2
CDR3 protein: CASSPEPIYGYTF
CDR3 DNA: TGTGCCAGCTCACCAGAACCGATCTATGGCTACACCTTC

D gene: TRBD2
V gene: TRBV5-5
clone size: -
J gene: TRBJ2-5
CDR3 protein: CASMGGGQETQYF
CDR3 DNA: TGTGCCAGCATGGGCGGGGGACAAGAGACCCAGTACTTC

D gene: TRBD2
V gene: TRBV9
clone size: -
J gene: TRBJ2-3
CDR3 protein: CASSVRREGGTDTQYF
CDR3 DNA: TGTGCCAGCAGCGTACGTCGGGAGGGGGGCACAGATACGCAGTATTTT

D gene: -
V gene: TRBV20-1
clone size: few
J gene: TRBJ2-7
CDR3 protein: CSARDDPEVQYF
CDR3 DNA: TGCAGTGCTAGAGATGATCCGGAAGTGCAGTACTTC

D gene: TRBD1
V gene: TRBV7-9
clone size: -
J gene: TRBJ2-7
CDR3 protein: CASSTTGGVYEQYF
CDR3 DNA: TGTGCCAGCAGCACGACAGGGGGCGTCTACGAGCAGTACTTC

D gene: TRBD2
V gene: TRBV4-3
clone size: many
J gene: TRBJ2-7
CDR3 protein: CASSQGRGTYEQYF
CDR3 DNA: TGCGCCAGCAGCCAAGGGCGGGGGACCTACGAGCAGTACTTC

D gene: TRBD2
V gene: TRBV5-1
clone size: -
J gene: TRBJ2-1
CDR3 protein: CASRGTSGRGSGANEQFF
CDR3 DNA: TGCGCCAGCAGAGGCACTAGCGGGAGAGGGTCGGGGGCCAATGAGCAGTTCTTC

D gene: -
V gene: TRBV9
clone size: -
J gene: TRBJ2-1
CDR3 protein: CASSVEIRGNEQFF
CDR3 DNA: TGTGCCAGCAGCGTAGAAATTCGTGGCAATGAGCAGTTCTTC

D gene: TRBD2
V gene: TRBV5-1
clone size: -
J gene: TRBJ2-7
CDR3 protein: CASSYRLAETGEQYF
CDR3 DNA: TGCGCCAGCAGCTACCGACTAGCGGAAACAGGGGAGCAGTACTTC

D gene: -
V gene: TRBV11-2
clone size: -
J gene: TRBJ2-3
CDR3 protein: CASSLDPPGLGSQDTQYF
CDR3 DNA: TGTGCCAGCAGCTTAGATCCTCCGGGATTGGGGTCACAAGATACGCAGTATTTT

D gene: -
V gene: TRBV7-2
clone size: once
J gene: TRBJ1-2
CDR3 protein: CASSSRGGHDYGYTF
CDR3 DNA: TGTGCCAGCAGCTCTCGAGGGGGGCATGACTATGGCTACACCTTC

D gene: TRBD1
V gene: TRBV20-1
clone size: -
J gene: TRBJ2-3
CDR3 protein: CSARARGRDTDTQYF
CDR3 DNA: TGCAGTGCTAGGGCCAGGGGGCGTGACACAGATACGCAGTATTTT

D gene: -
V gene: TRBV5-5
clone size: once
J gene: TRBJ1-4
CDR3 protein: CASSLAVGEEKLFF
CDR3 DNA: TGTGCCAGCAGCTTGGCCGTCGGGGAGGAAAAACTGTTTTTT

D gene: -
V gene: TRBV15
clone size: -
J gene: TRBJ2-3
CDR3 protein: CATSSRDSDDTDTQYF
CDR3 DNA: TGTGCCACCAGCAGCCGGGACTCCGATGACACAGATACGCAGTATTTT

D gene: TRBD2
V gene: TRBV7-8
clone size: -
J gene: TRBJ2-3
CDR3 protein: CASSFRAGAAGDTQYF
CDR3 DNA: TGTGCCAGCAGCTTCAGGGCGGGAGCGGCAGGAGATACGCAGTATTTT

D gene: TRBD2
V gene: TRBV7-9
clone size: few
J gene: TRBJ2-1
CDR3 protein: CASRGRTSEYNEQFF
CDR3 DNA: TGTGCCAGTAGGGGTAGGACTAGCGAATACAATGAGCAGTTCTTC

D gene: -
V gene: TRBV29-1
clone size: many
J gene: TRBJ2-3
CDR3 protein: CSAPELAAEDTQYF
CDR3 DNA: TGCAGCGCCCCCGAACTAGCCGCAGAAGATACGCAGTATTTT